Presented here are 28 T cell receptor beta chains from one specimen sequenced in a study of cytomegalovirus exposure and HLA in healthy donors. The protocol was immunoSEQ multiplex PCR, while the TCRdb copy is restricted to in-frame clones and leaves out a portion. The data hold 150,000 or so clones, with less than 95% observed a single time. What was sequenced was PBMCs. The receptor set was obtained from a man aged 18 to 29 in good health and CMV-seropositive.

The J gene is TRBJ2-5, the V gene TRBV5-1; TRBD2 matches at 11 bases. Germline lookup yields CDR1 SGHRS and CDR2 YFSETQ. The CDR3 length is 15 residues. The V gene end was trimmed by 1 base and the J gene end by 4 bases; junction bases not matched to a gene: 3. This CDR3 is CASSLWLAGGETQYF. CDR3 bases: TGCGCCAGCAGCTTGTGGCTAGCGGGAGGAGAGACCCAGTACTTC.

This rearrangement joins TRBV9 to TRBJ2-3; TRBD2 is a possible D gene (6 bases). This CDR3 has 14 residues. Germline V gene sequence: CDR1 SGDLS, CDR2 YYNGEE. Trimming took off 0 bases at V and 4 bases at J, with 9 bases between the two ends. This CDR3 reads CASSVGWGADTQYF. The CDR3 DNA reads TGTGCCAGCAGCGTAGGGTGGGGGGCAGATACGCAGTATTTT.

V and J are TRBV2 and TRBJ2-7, with no clear D. Trimming took off 3 bases at V and 8 bases at J, with 14 bases between the two ends. CDR1 SNHLY and CDR2 FYNNEI come from the germline V gene. CDR3 length: 13 residues. In nucleotides, the CDR3 is TGTGCCAGCAGTGACAGGTCCCTACGAAAGCAGTACTTC. It specifies CASSDRSLRKQYF.

The CDR3 is CASSLWSSRTGGELFF. The CDR3, as DNA: TGTGCCAGCAGTTTATGGTCTAGCAGAACGGGCGGGGAGCTGTTTTTT. This sequence joins TRBV27 and TRBJ2-2; weak D call: TRBD2 (5 bases). CDR1 and CDR2 (germline): MNHEY, SMNVEV (reference sequence). The CDR3 sequence is 16 residues long. Trimming removed 1 base at V and 7 bases at J, with 16 bases between.

The V and J genes are TRBV10-3 and TRBJ1-3; 8 bases fit TRBD1. The J segment lost 2 bases and the V segment lost 8 bases, leaving 8 bases of the junction unmatched. The germline CDR1 and CDR2 sequences are ENHRY and SYGVKD. The CDR3 length is 15 residues. For the CDR3, the DNA is TGTGCCATCGAAACGACAGGGGTACCTGGAAACACCATATATTTT. Translated, it gives CAIETTGVPGNTIYF.

The rearrangement joins TRBV29-1 to TRBJ1-2, with 8 bases fitting TRBD1. Per germline, CDR1 SQVTM and CDR2 ANQGSEA. The CDR3 is 14 residues long. After removal of 5 bases from V and 4 bases from J, the junction contained 9 bases not matched to a gene. The CDR3 sequence is CSVTQGALLYGYTF. CDR3 in DNA: TGCAGCGTTACCCAGGGGGCCCTTCTCTATGGCTACACCTTC.

The V and J genes are TRBV5-4 and TRBJ2-7, with TRBD2 identical over 8 bases. The CDR3 spans 14 residues. Germline V gene data show CDR1 as SGHNT and CDR2 as YYREEE (reference sequence). J was trimmed by 2 bases and V by 4 bases; bases with no gene match: 5. The CDR3: CASSRGGRTYEQYF. Written as DNA, the CDR3 is TGTGCCAGCAGCCGGGGGGGTCGAACCTACGAGCAGTACTTC.

The chain has TRBV5-4 and TRBJ2-5, with D possibly being TRBD1 (7 bases). The CDR3 runs 14 residues. The V end was cut by 4 bases, the J end by 5 bases, with 15 bases between. Germline CDR1 reads SGHNT; CDR2 reads YYREEE (reference sequence). CDR3 sequence reads: CASSPGGQQETQYF. CDR3 nucleotide sequence: TGTGCCAGCAGCCCAGGGGGGCAGCAGGAGACCCAGTACTTC.

This clone was recorded only once. The chain couples TRBV21-1 to TRBJ2-7; the table names TRBD2, a call not compared with the DNA. TRBV21-1 counts as a pseudogene. The CDR3 is 16 residues long. In DNA, the CDR3 is TGTGCCAGCAGCAAATTTCCGGGACTAGCGTCCTACGAGCAGTACTTC. This gives the protein CASSKFPGLASYEQYF.

The rearrangement uses TRBV27 and TRBJ2-7, with TRBD2 matching over 15 bases. The CDR3 has 15 amino acids. Germline-derived CDR1 and CDR2 are MNHEY and SMNVEV (reference sequence). Germline trimming cut 0 bases from V and 6 bases from J; bases unmatched to any gene: 0. The CDR3 loop reads CASSLSGLAGGEQYF. The DNA of the CDR3 is TGTGCCAGCAGTTTATCGGGACTAGCGGGAGGCGAGCAGTACTTC.

The rearrangement links TRBV11-2 to TRBJ1-2, with 7 bases matching TRBD1. V gave up 5 bases and J gave up 7 bases; unmatched junction bases: 19. Per the germline V gene, CDR1 is SGHAT and CDR2 is FQNNGV. The CDR3 runs to 17 residues. The DNA for the CDR3 is TGTGCCAGCAGCCCCCAACCGGGACCATTCCCAGGGGGTGGCTACACCTTC. It encodes CASSPQPGPFPGGGYTF.

The chain carries TRBV9 and TRBJ2-7; 11 positions agree with TRBD2. Germline V lookup: CDR1 SGDLS, CDR2 YYNGEE. CDR3 length: 16 residues. V shed 1 base, J shed 1 base, and the junction held 4 bases outside the gene matches. The CDR3 spells CASSVTPSGRSYEQYF. The CDR3 nucleotides read TGTGCCAGCAGCGTAACCCCTAGCGGGAGGTCCTACGAGCAGTACTTC.

The chain joins TRBV19 to TRBJ2-3, with D possibly matching TRBD1 (5 bases). V was clipped by 6 bases and J by 4 bases, with 11 bases between them. This CDR3 comprises 13 residues. Germline V lookup: CDR1 LNHDA, CDR2 SQIVND (reference sequence). The CDR3 coding sequence is TGTGCCAGTAGCCTGCTGACAGCAGATACGCAGTATTTT. Translated, it gives CASSLLTADTQYF.

The chain uses TRBV29-1 and TRBJ2-1; the D gene is possibly TRBD1 (5 bases). V was trimmed by 3 bases and J by 5 bases, leaving 14 bases between them. The CDR3 totals 14 residues. Germline CDR1 and CDR2: SQVTM and ANQGSEA. The DNA of the CDR3 is TGCAGCGTTGACATCTCGACAGTAGACAATGAGCAGTTCTTC. Translated: CSVDISTVDNEQFF.

The genes are TRBV19 and TRBJ2-7, with TRBD2 matching 14 bases. The CDR3 runs 17 residues. With 4 bases clipped from V and 0 bases from J, the junction kept 5 bases outside the gene matches. Germline CDR1 is LNHDA and CDR2 is SQIVND (reference sequence). Here the CDR3 reads CASSRGLAGVTSYEQYF. The CDR3, as DNA: TGTGCCAGTAGTAGGGGACTAGCGGGAGTTACCTCCTACGAGCAGTACTTC.

The chain carries TRBV4-2 and TRBJ2-7; D is unresolved. Germline loops: CDR1 LGHNA, CDR2 YNFKEQ. Trimming took off 1 base at V and 0 bases at J, with 13 bases between the two ends. The length of the CDR3 is 16 residues. This chain's CDR3 is CASSQVSALPSYEQYF. In DNA form, the CDR3 reads TGTGCCAGCAGCCAAGTCTCAGCGCTACCCTCCTACGAGCAGTACTTC.

The chain recombines TRBV6-1 with TRBJ2-7; 8 bases are a match to TRBD1. Germline lookup yields CDR1 MNHNS and CDR2 SASEGT. The CDR3 is 11 residues long. V lost 4 bases, J lost 11 bases, and 4 bases stayed unmatched. CDR3 region: CASSVYRGKYF. CDR3 in DNA: TGTGCCAGCAGTGTTTACAGGGGGAAGTACTTC.

The chain combines TRBV2 with TRBJ2-1; D possibly corresponds to TRBD1 (5 bases). V lost 0 bases, J lost 0 bases, and 12 bases lay in between. Germline CDR1 and CDR2: SNHLY and FYNNEI. The CDR3 extends over 17 amino acids. The CDR3 here is CASSEAWGLSSYNEQFF. DNA for the CDR3: TGTGCCAGCAGTGAAGCCTGGGGCCTCAGCTCCTACAATGAGCAGTTCTTC.

The chain carries TRBV6-4 and TRBJ2-2, with a tentative D call TRBD2 (6 bases). The CDR3 sequence is 14 residues long. The V end lost 4 bases, the J end lost 1 base, and 7 bases lay between the germline ends. The germline V gene has CDR1 MRHNA and CDR2 SNTAGT. CDR3 amino acids: CASSGGENTGELFF. As DNA, the CDR3 is TGTGCCAGCAGTGGCGGGGAGAACACCGGGGAGCTGTTTTTT.

The chain employs TRBV28 and TRBJ2-7; no clear D gene. Germline assignment: CDR1 MDHEN and CDR2 SYDVKM. Between the trimmed V and J ends, which lost 3 bases and 2 bases, there was a span of 14 bases. This CDR3 has 15 residues. The CDR3 protein is CASSFPLGAPYEQYF. In DNA form, the CDR3 reads TGTGCCAGCAGTTTTCCCCTAGGAGCCCCCTACGAGCAGTACTTC.

The chain couples TRBV2 to TRBJ2-7; 10 bases match TRBD1. V shed 6 bases and J 3 bases; nucleotides not matched to a gene: 5. This CDR3 has 14 residues. From germline, CDR1 is SNHLY and CDR2 FYNNEI. Written as DNA, the CDR3 is TGTGCCAGCAGGCCGGGACAGGGGCTCTACGAGCAGTACTTC. Its translation: CASRPGQGLYEQYF.

This clone was detected only once. In DNA, the CDR3 is TGTGCCAGTAGTAAGGTTTGGGGGCTCGGGGTTGAAGCTTTCTTT. Protein product: CASSKVWGLGVEAFF. This chain joins TRBV19 and TRBJ1-1; TRBD1 is a possible D gene (6 bases). This CDR3 region has 15 residues. The V gene's germline CDR1 is LNHDA and CDR2 SQIVND (reference sequence). With 4 bases removed from V and 7 bases from J, the gap between germline ends came to 19 bases.

The V call is TRBV30, the J call TRBJ1-1, with a tentative D call TRBD1 (5 bases). The length of the CDR3 is 13 residues. Germline lookup yields CDR1 GTSNPN and CDR2 SVGIG (reference sequence). V lost 1 base, J lost 4 bases, and 10 bases lay in between. CDR3 bases: TGTGCCTGGAGTGGGGGGGGAGTCACTGAAGCTTTCTTT. Its translation: CAWSGGGVTEAFF.

The V and J genes are TRBV6-1 and TRBJ1-1, with TRBD1 matching 7 bases. Germline CDR1 and CDR2: MNHNS and SASEGT. V shed 6 bases and J 3 bases; nucleotides not matched to a gene: 4. The CDR3 contains 13 residues. CDR3 sequence: CASSGQEHTEAFF. CDR3 nucleotide sequence: TGTGCCAGCAGCGGACAGGAACACACTGAAGCTTTCTTT.

The V call is TRBV2, the J call TRBJ2-2; the D is unclear. With 7 bases removed from V and 3 bases from J, the gap between germline ends came to 6 bases. Germline CDR1 and CDR2: SNHLY and FYNNEI. The CDR3 extends over 12 amino acids. The CDR3 loop reads CASTSDTGELFF. CDR3 nucleotide sequence: TGTGCCAGCACTTCCGACACCGGGGAGCTGTTTTTT.

This chain joins TRBV5-8 and TRBJ1-1, with 10 bases that match TRBD1. This CDR3 is built from 15 residues. V lost 4 bases, J lost 1 base, and 4 bases stayed unmatched. CDR1 SGHTS and CDR2 YDEGEE come from the germline V gene. Here the CDR3 reads CASSLGQGGNTEAFF. The CDR3 DNA follows: TGTGCCAGCAGCCTCGGACAGGGGGGGAACACTGAAGCTTTCTTT.

The chain couples TRBV7-9 to TRBJ2-7, with D perhaps TRBD1 (6 bases). Germline values: CDR1 SEHNR, CDR2 FQNEAQ (reference sequence). V lost 5 bases, J lost 0 bases, and 17 bases lay in between. The CDR3 has 16 amino acids. CDR3 loop: CASSPRGGLSSYEQYF. CDR3 DNA sequence: TGTGCCAGCAGCCCCAGGGGCGGGCTCAGCTCCTACGAGCAGTACTTC.

This rearrangement joins TRBV5-4 to TRBJ2-5; TRBD2 aligns across 7 bases. Germline V CDR1 and CDR2: SGHNT, YYREEE (reference sequence). CDR3 length equals 15 residues. After removal of 1 base from V and 4 bases from J, the junction contained 7 bases not matched to a gene. Written as DNA, the CDR3 is TGTGCCAGCAGCTTGAGAAGCCGCGGGGGAGAGACCCAGTACTTC. Residues: CASSLRSRGGETQYF.